A single sample is the source of the 8 T cell receptor beta chains below, sequenced in a study of T cells in Graves' hyperthyroidism and ophthalmopathy (dated by TCRdb to between 2019 and 2020). The method behind the library was multiplex PCR. The sample was run on an Illumina HiSeq 2000. Amplification of TCR beta CDR3 regions was carried out from RNA transcripts. The first round of RT-PCR for the TCR CDR3 was performed with the HTBI primer set and the Qiagen OneStep RT-PCR kit. Using fastp at Q25 and MiXCR, TCRdb reprocessed the public reads and kept productive beta chains. Every distinct CDR3 protein forms one entry, paired with its most common genes and DNA. The sample table shows under 400,000 distinct CDR3 sequences, and approximately 25% are seen once. The ten largest clones capture more than 60% of the sample. Sequencing input: blood. The receptors originated from a man aged 50-59 years with Graves' hyperthyroidism.

This clonotype was seen only a few times. The chain couples TRBV5-8 to TRBJ2-1; 7 nucleotides match TRBD1. The junction had 10 bases not matched to a gene; V was cut back by 4 bases and J by 6 bases. The CDR3 totals 15 residues. In germline, CDR1 is SGHTS, CDR2 YDEGEE. The CDR3 loop reads CASSQGQVITNEQFF. The CDR3 nucleotides read TGTGCCAGCAGCCAAGGACAGGTCATAACCAATGAGCAGTTCTTC. Filled out from reference TRBV5-8 and TRBJ2-1, the complete variable domain reads EAGVTQSPTHLIKTRGQQATLRCSPISGHTSVYWYQQALGLGLQFLLWYDEGEERNRGNFPPRFSGRQFPNYSSELNVNALELEDSALYLCASSQGQVITNEQFFGPGTRLTVL.

This clonotype appeared many times. The rearrangement links TRBV5-1 to TRBJ1-2; 7 positions agree with TRBD1. V shed 3 bases and J 4 bases; nucleotides not matched to a gene: 9. CDR3 size: 15 residues. In germline, CDR1 is SGHRS, CDR2 YFSETQ. The CDR3 here is CASSSRTGGTYGYTF. The CDR3 DNA reads as TGCGCCAGCAGCTCCCGGACAGGCGGTACCTATGGCTACACCTTC.

The V gene is TRBV5-6, the J gene TRBJ2-7; D gene uncertain. Germline V gene lookup returns CDR1 SGHDT and CDR2 YYEEEE. The CDR3 length is 15 residues. V was clipped by 1 base and J by 3 bases, with 14 bases between them. The CDR3 DNA follows: TGTGCCAGCAGCTTGCCTGGGGTAGACATCTACGAGCAGTACTTC. It yields the protein CASSLPGVDIYEQYF.

The chain has TRBV5-1 and TRBJ1-4; no definite D call. The CDR3 loop spans 14 amino acids. Germline CDR1 reads SGHRS; CDR2 reads YFSETQ. V gave up 1 base and J gave up 2 bases, with 6 bases separating them. The CDR3 loop reads CASSLSQTNEKLFF. CDR3 DNA: TGCGCCAGCAGCTTGTCACAGACTAATGAAAAACTGTTTTTT.

Turning to this clonotype: The junction departs from the called germline gene at one end, perhaps through a read error. This sequence joins TRBV6-2 or TRBV6-3 and TRBJ1-4; D remains ambiguous. CDR3 length: 16 amino acids. Per germline, CDR1 MNHEY and CDR2 SVGEGT. The CDR3 region is CASSYGSPATNEKLFF. The DNA of the CDR3 is TGCGCCAGCAGTTACGGGTCGCCTGCAACTAATGAAAAACTGTTTTTT.

The rearrangement joins TRBV29-1 to TRBJ2-1; 11 nucleotides align to TRBD2. This CDR3 comprises 14 residues. CDR1 SQVTM and CDR2 ANQGSEA come from the germline V gene. Trimming took 6 bases from V and 8 from J; bases not matched to a gene: 9. The CDR3: CSVSPTSGVYEQFF. Written as DNA, the CDR3 is TGCAGCGTAAGCCCGACTAGCGGGGTATATGAGCAGTTCTTC.

The genes are TRBV29-1 and TRBJ2-2, with 11 positions matching TRBD1. V lost 5 bases to trimming and J lost 3 bases; unmatched junction nucleotides: 11. CDR3 length: 17 residues. From germline, CDR1 is SQVTM and CDR2 ANQGSEA. The CDR3 DNA reads TGCAGCGTTTCCAATTCTCCGGGACAGGGGGACACCGGGGAGCTGTTTTTT. Its protein is CSVSNSPGQGDTGELFF.

This clonotype occurred many times. The chain couples TRBV7-9 to TRBJ2-6; 7 nucleotides line up with TRBD1. The CDR3 spans 17 residues. J gave up 0 bases and V 5 bases, and 7 bases lay outside the gene matches. The V gene's germline CDR1 is SEHNR and CDR2 FQNEAQ (reference sequence). The CDR3: CASSLGTAFSGANVLTF. CDR3 coding DNA: TGTGCCAGCAGCCTCGGGACAGCCTTCTCTGGGGCCAACGTCCTGACTTTC. The complete variable domain, with remaining parts taken from reference TRBV7-9 and TRBJ2-6, reads DTGVSQNPRHKITKRGQNVTFRCDPISEHNRLYWYRQTLGQGPEFLTYFQNEAQLEKSRLLSDRFSAERPKGSFSTLEIQRTEQGDSAMYLCASSLGTAFSGANVLTFGAGSRLTVL.